What follows is one T cell receptor beta chain and its context. What it binds is unknown. The data stem from a study of breast tumors, draining lymph nodes, adjacent tissues. Germline trimming cut 7 bases from V and 11 bases from J; bases unmatched to any gene: 4. CDR3 length: 13 residues. CDR1 and CDR2 (germline): MDHEN, SYDVKM. Using its own MiXCR run on the multiplex PCR reads, TCRdb lists one record per CDR3 protein. The data contain approximately 23,000 distinct CDR3 sequences, 60% to 75% of them seen just once; the ten biggest clones take up 20% to 30%. General study results and limits: The lymph node origin of tumor T cells was framed as consistent with a hypothesis, not demonstrated. Most tumor T cells seemingly derive from lymph node, then expand in tumor. Tumor and nontumor repertoires were significantly more similar in luminal-like than in basal-like breast cancer.

Sequences were obtained from tumor-adjacent breast tissue. This chain joins TRBV28 and TRBJ1-6; 11 bases are shared with TRBD1. The sequence was collected from a female donor with breast cancer. Some clones in this sample may be carry-over from other donors' samples. In DNA, the CDR3 is TGTGCCAGCAAGGGACAGGGGGAGCCACCCCTCCACTTT. It encodes CASKGQGEPPLHF. Supplemented by reference TRBV28 and TRBJ1-6, the full variable domain reads DVKVTQSSRYLVKRTGEKVFLECVQDMDHENMFWYRQDPGLGLRLIYFSYDVKMKEKGDIPEGYSVSREKKERFSLILESASTNQTSMYLCASKGQGEPPLHFGNGTRLTVT.